This entry concerns a single TCR beta chain. Its matching antigen is unknown. This sample was taken from a study of cytomegalovirus exposure and HLA in healthy donors. V was cut by 3 bases and J by 5 bases, with 6 bases left in between. Germline V lookup: CDR1 SGDLS, CDR2 YYNGEE. The CDR3 has 12 amino acids. PCR primers comprised 60 Vbeta and 13 Jbeta primers. How the authors handled the data: Later, an analysis found about 77 million unique TCR beta chains, and roughly 10 million of these were shared. This table comes from immunoSEQ multiplex PCR, and its TCRdb copy is limited to in-frame clones, with some not included. V, J and clone size reflect that table, while D and trimming were determined from the DNA. Here the sample spans 110,000 to 150,000 clones, 84% being singletons. Study outcomes and limitations: Altogether, more than 150 TCR beta chains were recorded as cytomegalovirus-associated. A missense DCLRE1C variant was associated with V- and J-gene trimming of TCR beta chains in a later analysis, and an independent cohort replicated the association. Many donors carried some public TCRs, although rarity characterized most TCR sequences.

The chain couples TRBV9 to TRBJ2-1; D gene uncertain. The sequenced material came from PBMCs. The sequence was collected from a boy aged 2 to 10 in good health and CMV-seronegative. This CDR3 is CASSERNNEQFF. CDR3 DNA: TGTGCCAGCAGCGAGCGAAACAATGAGCAGTTCTTC.